The 27 T cell receptor beta chains presented below share a single source sample, sequenced in a study of blood T cell repertoires in COVID-19. Method: immunoSEQ multiplex PCR; TCRdb's copy keeps in-frame clones and lacks some. This sample carries roughly 380,000 clones, around 87% of them seen once, and the ten largest clones take roughly 1.4%. Sequencing used PBMCs or T cells enriched from blood (not recorded which). Receptor source: a man aged 25-45 years who had recovered from COVID-19.

The chain uses TRBV19 and TRBJ1-1; D is unclear. The CDR3 consists of 14 residues. V was clipped by 10 bases and J by 0 bases, with 15 bases between them. Germline V gene lookup returns CDR1 LNHDA and CDR2 SQIVND (reference sequence). The CDR3 is CATKSNSMNTEAFF. CDR3 nucleotide sequence: TGTGCCACCAAGTCAAACTCCATGAACACTGAAGCTTTCTTT.

This chain joins TRBV6-5 and TRBJ2-5; D is perhaps TRBD1 (6 bases). Germline values: CDR1 MNHEY, CDR2 SVGAGI. V lost 6 bases and J lost 3, with 14 bases in between. The CDR3 consists of 14 residues. In DNA, the CDR3 is TGTGCCAGCAGAGAGGGGACACGCGAAGAGACCCAGTACTTC. Its protein product is CASREGTREETQYF.

For the CDR3, the DNA is TGTGCCTGGAGTGTACGGGGACTCTTTAATTCACCCCTCCACTTT. Its translation: CAWSVRGLFNSPLHF. The J gene is TRBJ1-6, the V gene TRBV30, with D possibly matching TRBD1 (5 bases). Germline V lookup: CDR1 GTSNPN, CDR2 SVGIG (reference sequence). The V and J ends lost 0 bases and 6 bases respectively, with 12 bases between them. This CDR3 has 15 residues. The complete variable domain, with remaining parts taken from reference TRBV30 and TRBJ1-6, reads SQTIHQWPATLVQPVGSPLSLECTVEGTSNPNLYWYRQAAGRGLQLLFYSVGIGQISSEVPQNLSASRPQDRQFILSSKKLLLSDSGFYLCAWSVRGLFNSPLHFGNGTRLTVT.

The V gene is TRBV5-4, the J gene TRBJ2-3; weak D call: TRBD1 (5 bases). Trimming removed 0 bases at V and 0 bases at J, with 11 bases between. The germline V gene has CDR1 SGHNT and CDR2 YYREEE (reference sequence). This CDR3 is built from 16 residues. CDR3 in amino acids: CASSLVDSSSTDTQYF. For the CDR3, the DNA is TGTGCCAGCAGCTTGGTCGACAGTTCTAGCACAGATACGCAGTATTTT.

The J gene is TRBJ1-1, the V gene TRBV15; no reliable D call. This CDR3 comprises 13 residues. V was trimmed by 4 bases and J by 4 bases, leaving 10 bases between them. Germline V gene data show CDR1 as LNHNV and CDR2 as YYDKDF (reference sequence). CDR3 in DNA: TGTGCCACCAGCATGATGGAGGTCACTGAAGCTTTCTTT. This translates into CATSMMEVTEAFF.

The genes are TRBV6-5 and TRBJ2-1; weak D call: TRBD1 (7 bases). Between the trimmed V and J ends, which lost 5 bases and 7 bases, there was a span of 15 bases. The CDR3 loop spans 14 amino acids. CDR1 is MNHEY, CDR2 SVGAGI, per germline. CDR3 sequence: CASSRRDSTNEQFF. CDR3 sequence (DNA): TGTGCCAGCAGTAGGCGGGACAGTACAAATGAGCAGTTCTTC.

Here the CDR3 DNA reads TGCGCGACGCGGGCTAGCGGGGGCCGGGAGGAGCAGTTCTTC. It specifies CATRASGGREEQFF. This sequence joins TRBV5-1 and TRBJ2-1; 10 bases align to TRBD2. Germline values: CDR1 SGHRS, CDR2 YFSETQ. The CDR3 is 14 amino acids.

A remark on this clone: The identical CDR3 is also encoded by other nucleotide sequences in the sample. The DNA for the CDR3 is TGTGCCAGCAGTTTGGGGGCGGGAGAGACCCAGTACTTC. Amino acid sequence: CASSLGAGETQYF. The V gene is TRBV12-3 or TRBV12-4, the J gene TRBJ2-5; D may be TRBD1 (6 bases). The CDR3 is 13 amino acids. V was shortened by 3 bases and J by 4 bases, with 9 bases between the two germline ends.

The genes are TRBV11-2 and TRBJ1-2; TRBD1 matches 8 bases. This CDR3 region has 13 residues. V lost 4 bases to trimming and J lost 7 bases; unmatched junction nucleotides: 5. Looked up from germline, CDR1 is SGHAT and CDR2 is FQNNGV. The DNA of the CDR3 is TGTGCCAGCAGCTCGACAGGGGCTTTTGGCTACACCTTC. This translates into CASSSTGAFGYTF.

The rearrangement uses TRBV2 and TRBJ2-3; 9 positions match TRBD2. Germline lookup yields CDR1 SNHLY and CDR2 FYNNEI. V was clipped by 3 bases and J by 4 bases; unmatched bases: 5. The CDR3 covers 15 residues. CDR3 nucleotide sequence: TGTGCCAGCAGTGAGGGACTAGCTCGAGCAGATACGCAGTATTTT. It translates to CASSEGLARADTQYF.

The rearrangement joins TRBV7-8 to TRBJ1-5; D unclear. The CDR3 has 13 amino acids. The germline V and J ends were trimmed by 4 bases and 4 bases, with 8 bases remaining between them. The germline V gene has CDR1 SGHVS and CDR2 FQNEAQ. CDR3 protein: CASSSEPNQPQHF. The CDR3 DNA reads TGTGCCAGCAGCTCCGAGCCTAATCAGCCCCAGCATTTT.

The V gene is TRBV2, the J gene TRBJ2-7; D gene ambiguous. The CDR3 totals 12 residues. Germline CDR1 SNHLY, CDR2 FYNNEI. V lost 6 bases, J lost 1 base, and 7 bases lay in between. The CDR3 sequence is CASRASSYEQYF. DNA of the CDR3: TGTGCCAGCAGGGCCAGTTCCTACGAGCAGTACTTC.

The J gene is TRBJ2-3, the V gene TRBV10-3; no clear D gene. Trimming removed 0 bases at V and 7 bases at J, with 8 bases between. The CDR3 has 13 amino acids. The germline V gene encodes CDR1 ENHRY and CDR2 SYGVKD. Here the CDR3 reads CAISESAFHTQYF. The CDR3 bases are TGTGCCATCAGTGAGTCGGCATTTCATACGCAGTATTTT.

The chain recombines TRBV2 with TRBJ1-5; D may be TRBD1 (6 bases). Trimming pared 5 bases from V and 4 bases from J, leaving 9 bases between. Germline CDR1 reads SNHLY; CDR2 reads FYNNEI. The CDR3 totals 13 residues. The CDR3, as DNA: TGTGCCAGCAGTTCAACAGGGAATCAGCCCCAGCATTTT. Amino acid sequence: CASSSTGNQPQHF.

CDR3 residues: CASSLWDRQAEQFF. The CDR3 DNA is TGTGCCAGCAGCTTGTGGGACAGACAAGCAGAGCAGTTCTTC. This chain links TRBV7-9 with TRBJ2-1, with TRBD1 matching over 7 bases. This CDR3 comprises 14 residues. CDR1 and CDR2 (germline): SEHNR, FQNEAQ (reference sequence). The V segment lost 3 bases and the J segment 10 bases; nucleotides outside the gene matches: 9.

This chain joins TRBV20-1 and TRBJ1-2, with D uncertain. The germline V gene encodes CDR1 DFQATT and CDR2 SNEGSKA (reference sequence). This CDR3 has 10 amino acids. The ends were cut back, 6 bases at V and 8 bases at J, with 10 bases in the middle. The CDR3 sequence: CSAPENGYTF. The CDR3 DNA sequence: TGCAGTGCCCCGGAGAACGGCTACACCTTC.

This sequence joins TRBV27 and TRBJ2-1; D is perhaps TRBD2 (5 bases). Germline V gene sequence: CDR1 MNHEY, CDR2 SMNVEV (reference sequence). Trimming removed 1 base from V and 8 bases from J, with 18 bases in between. This CDR3 is 16 amino acids long. In DNA, the CDR3 is TGTGCCAGCAGTTTATATAGGCGAGAAGGAGGCTATGAGCAGTTCTTC. Translation gives CASSLYRREGGYEQFF.

The chain couples TRBV7-3 to TRBJ2-7; 10 nucleotides line up with TRBD1. Looked up from germline, CDR1 is SGHTA and CDR2 is FQGTGA. This CDR3 is built from 14 residues. J was trimmed by 7 bases and V by 0 bases; bases with no gene match: 3. The CDR3 nucleotides read TGTGCCAGCAGCTTAACCGGGACAGGGGCTGAGCAGTACTTC. This encodes CASSLTGTGAEQYF.

The V call is TRBV12-3 or TRBV12-4, the J call TRBJ1-1; no definite D call. Trimming stripped 7 bases from V and 8 bases from J, with 17 bases between. This CDR3 spans 13 amino acids. CDR3 coding DNA: TGTGCCAGCAAATCTCGGGGAATCAAGGAAGCTTTCTTT. Its protein product is CASKSRGIKEAFF.

The V call is TRBV27, the J call TRBJ1-2, with D possibly matching TRBD1 (6 bases). V was trimmed by 7 bases and J by 4 bases, leaving 16 bases between them. Germline CDR1 MNHEY, CDR2 SMNVEV (reference sequence). The CDR3 runs 14 residues. As DNA, the CDR3 is TGTGCCAGCACCCCCCAGGGGACCGGCTATGGCTACACCTTC. As protein: CASTPQGTGYGYTF.

The CDR3 bases are TGTGCCAGCAGCCGTAGCGGGGGGTCGAGGAATACGCAGTATTTT. Translating gives CASSRSGGSRNTQYF. The chain carries TRBV14 and TRBJ2-3, with 10 bases aligning to TRBD2. The V gene end was trimmed by 4 bases and the J gene end by 7 bases; junction bases not matched to a gene: 8. Germline assignment: CDR1 SGHDN and CDR2 FVKESK. The CDR3 runs to 15 residues.

CDR3 in DNA: TGTGCCAGTACTATCGGGTCCGGGGAGACCCAGTACTTC. Its translation: CASTIGSGETQYF. V usage is TRBV19 and J usage is TRBJ2-5; D gene unclear. The CDR3 loop spans 13 amino acids. The germline V gene has CDR1 LNHDA and CDR2 SQIVND (reference sequence). The V and J ends lost 7 bases and 5 bases respectively, with 14 bases between them.

This clone was seen just once. This chain connects TRBV6-2 or TRBV6-3 to TRBJ1-3; D gene uncertain. CDR1 and CDR2 from the germline V gene are MNHEY and SVGEGT. This CDR3 has 16 amino acids. The V gene lost 3 bases and the J gene lost 0 bases, with 12 bases spanning the gap. The CDR3 is CASSYTGSDSGNTIYF. The CDR3 DNA follows: TGTGCCAGCAGTTATACCGGGTCGGACTCTGGAAACACCATATATTTT.

The chain combines TRBV5-6 with TRBJ2-7; no reliable D call. Germline values: CDR1 SGHDT, CDR2 YYEEEE. The CDR3 totals 11 residues. Trimming left V 4 bases short and J 7 bases short, with 9 bases between. DNA of the CDR3: TGTGCCAGCAGCATTATGAGGGAGCAGTACTTC. This gives the protein CASSIMREQYF.

Here the CDR3 reads CASSYSAGIGNEKLFF. The DNA of the CDR3 is TGTGCCAGCAGTTACTCGGCAGGGATAGGGAATGAAAAACTGTTTTTT. This chain joins TRBV6-5 and TRBJ1-4, with D maybe TRBD1 (5 bases). Trimming pared 0 bases from V and 5 bases from J, leaving 13 bases between. The CDR3 consists of 16 residues. Germline lookup yields CDR1 MNHEY and CDR2 SVGAGI.

The chain recombines TRBV19 with TRBJ2-1, with 11 bases aligning to TRBD2. The J segment lost 4 bases and the V segment lost 6 bases, leaving 17 bases of the junction unmatched. There are 19 residues in the CDR3. Germline CDR1 reads LNHDA; CDR2 reads SQIVND (reference sequence). The CDR3 bases are TGTGCCAGTAGCAAAACCCCACTACTAGCGGGGGTGATATACAATGAGCAGTTCTTC. It translates to CASSKTPLLAGVIYNEQFF.

The chain employs TRBV5-5 and TRBJ2-1, with unresolved D. This CDR3 spans 14 amino acids. The germline CDR1 and CDR2 sequences are SGHKS and YYEKEE (reference sequence). V lost 3 bases to trimming and J lost 8 bases, with 15 bases between them. In DNA, the CDR3 is TGTGCCAGCAGCTCTGCCCCCCCAGGCTATGAGCAGTTCTTC. Amino acid sequence: CASSSAPPGYEQFF.